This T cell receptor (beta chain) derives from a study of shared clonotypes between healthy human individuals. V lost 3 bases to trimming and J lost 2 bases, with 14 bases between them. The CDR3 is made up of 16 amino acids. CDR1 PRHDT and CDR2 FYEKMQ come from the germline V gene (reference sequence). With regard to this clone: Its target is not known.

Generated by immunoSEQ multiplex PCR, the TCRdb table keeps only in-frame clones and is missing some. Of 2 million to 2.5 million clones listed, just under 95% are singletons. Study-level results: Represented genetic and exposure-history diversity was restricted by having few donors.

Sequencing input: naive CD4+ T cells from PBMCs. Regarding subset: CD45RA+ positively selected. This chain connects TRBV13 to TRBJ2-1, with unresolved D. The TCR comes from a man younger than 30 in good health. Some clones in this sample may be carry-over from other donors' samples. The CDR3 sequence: CASSFKSNWAYNEQFF. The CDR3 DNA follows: TGTGCCAGCAGCTTTAAGTCAAACTGGGCCTACAATGAGCAGTTCTTC.